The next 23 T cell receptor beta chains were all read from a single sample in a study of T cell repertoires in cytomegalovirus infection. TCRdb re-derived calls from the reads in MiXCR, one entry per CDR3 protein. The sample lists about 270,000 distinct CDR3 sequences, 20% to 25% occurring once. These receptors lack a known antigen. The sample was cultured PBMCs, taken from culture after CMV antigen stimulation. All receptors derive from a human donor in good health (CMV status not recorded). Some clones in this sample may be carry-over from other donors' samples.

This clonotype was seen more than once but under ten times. The CDR3 region is CSASPTDRNEQFF. CDR3 DNA: TGCAGTGCTAGCCCGACAGATCGGAACGAGCAGTTCTTC. V usage is TRBV20-1 and J usage is TRBJ2-1; weak D call: TRBD1 (5 bases). Trimming shortened V by 3 bases and J by 10 bases, and 16 bases separated the two germline ends. Germline V CDR1 and CDR2: DFQATT, SNEGSKA (reference sequence). This CDR3 region has 13 residues.

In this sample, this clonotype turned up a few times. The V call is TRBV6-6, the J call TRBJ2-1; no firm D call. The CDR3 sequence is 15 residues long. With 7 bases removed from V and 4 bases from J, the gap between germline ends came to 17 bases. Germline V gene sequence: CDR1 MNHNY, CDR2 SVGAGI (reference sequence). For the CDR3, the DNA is TGTGCCAGCACTCCTGGAGAAGGCGGATACAATGAGCAGTTCTTC. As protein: CASTPGEGGYNEQFF.

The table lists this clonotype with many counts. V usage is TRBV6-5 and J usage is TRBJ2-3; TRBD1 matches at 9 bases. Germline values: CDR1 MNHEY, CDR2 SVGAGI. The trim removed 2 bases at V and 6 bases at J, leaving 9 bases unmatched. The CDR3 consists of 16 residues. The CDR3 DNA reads TGTGCCAGCAGTTACAATTTCGGGACAGGGACCGATACGCAGTATTTT. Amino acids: CASSYNFGTGTDTQYF.

For the CDR3, the DNA is TGTGCCAGCAGTACCCAGGGGTCGGCCCAGTACTTC. This codes for CASSTQGSAQYF. This chain links TRBV28 with TRBJ2-5; maybe TRBD1 (6 bases). Germline V gene sequence: CDR1 MDHEN, CDR2 SYDVKM. This CDR3 contains 12 residues. V lost 5 bases to trimming and J lost 9 bases, with 13 bases between them.

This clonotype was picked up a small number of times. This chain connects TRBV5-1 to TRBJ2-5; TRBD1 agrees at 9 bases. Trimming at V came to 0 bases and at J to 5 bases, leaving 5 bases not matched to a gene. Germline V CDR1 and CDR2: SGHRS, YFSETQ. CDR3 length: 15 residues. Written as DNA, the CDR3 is TGCGCCAGCAGCTTGGAGGGACAGGGATGGGAGACCCAGTACTTC. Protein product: CASSLEGQGWETQYF.

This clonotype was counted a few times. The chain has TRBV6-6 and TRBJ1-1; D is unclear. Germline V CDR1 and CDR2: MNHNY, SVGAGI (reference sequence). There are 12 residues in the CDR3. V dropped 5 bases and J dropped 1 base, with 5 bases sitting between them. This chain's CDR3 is CASSSKNTEAFF. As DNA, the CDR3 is TGTGCCAGCAGTAGTAAGAACACTGAAGCTTTCTTT.

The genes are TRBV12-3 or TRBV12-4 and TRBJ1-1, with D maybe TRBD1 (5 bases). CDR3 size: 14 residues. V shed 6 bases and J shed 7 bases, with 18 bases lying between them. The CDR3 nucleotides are TGTGCCAGCAGGATAGAGGGGATCGCCGGTGAAGCTTTCTTT. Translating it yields CASRIEGIAGEAFF.

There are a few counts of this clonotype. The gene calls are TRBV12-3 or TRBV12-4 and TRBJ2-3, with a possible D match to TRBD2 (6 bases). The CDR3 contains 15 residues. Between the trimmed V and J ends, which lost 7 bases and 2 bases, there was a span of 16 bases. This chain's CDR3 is CASTNWGGATDTQYF. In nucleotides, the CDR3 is TGTGCCAGCACCAACTGGGGCGGGGCCACAGATACGCAGTATTTT.

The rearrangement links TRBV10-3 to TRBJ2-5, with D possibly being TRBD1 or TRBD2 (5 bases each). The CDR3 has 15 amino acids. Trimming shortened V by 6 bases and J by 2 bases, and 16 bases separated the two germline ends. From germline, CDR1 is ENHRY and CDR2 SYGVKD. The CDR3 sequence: CAISLRGSGQETQYF. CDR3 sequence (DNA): TGTGCCATCAGCTTAAGGGGTTCGGGACAAGAGACCCAGTACTTC.

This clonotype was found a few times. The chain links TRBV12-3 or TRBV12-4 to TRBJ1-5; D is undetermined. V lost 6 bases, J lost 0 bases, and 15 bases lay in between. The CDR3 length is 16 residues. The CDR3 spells CASRTGSINSNQPQHF. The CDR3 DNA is TGTGCCAGCAGGACCGGGTCCATCAATAGCAATCAGCCCCAGCATTTT.

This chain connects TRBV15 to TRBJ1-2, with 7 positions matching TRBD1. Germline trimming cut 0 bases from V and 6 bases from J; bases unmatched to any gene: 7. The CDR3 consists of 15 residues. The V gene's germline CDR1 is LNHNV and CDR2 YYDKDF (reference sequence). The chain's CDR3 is CATSRDFDREHGYTF. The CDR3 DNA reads TGTGCCACCAGCAGAGATTTCGACAGGGAGCATGGCTACACCTTC.

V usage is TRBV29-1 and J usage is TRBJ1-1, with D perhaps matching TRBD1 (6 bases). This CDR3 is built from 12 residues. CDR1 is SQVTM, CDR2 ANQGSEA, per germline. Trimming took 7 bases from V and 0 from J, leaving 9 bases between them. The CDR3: CSGTDLNTEAFF. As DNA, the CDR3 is TGCAGCGGGACAGACTTGAACACTGAAGCTTTCTTT.

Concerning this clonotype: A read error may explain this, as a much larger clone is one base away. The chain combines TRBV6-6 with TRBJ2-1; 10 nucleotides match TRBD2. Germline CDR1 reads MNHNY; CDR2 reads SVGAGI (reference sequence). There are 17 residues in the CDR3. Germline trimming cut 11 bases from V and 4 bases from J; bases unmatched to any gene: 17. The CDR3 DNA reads TGTGCCGGCAAGGGGGACGGTAGCGGGAGGACATACAATGAGCAGTTCTTC. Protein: CAGKGDGSGRTYNEQFF.

CDR3 coding DNA: TGTGCCAGCAGTCCCTCGGGGGGGGCGATCACTGAAGCTTTCTTT. Translating gives CASSPSGGAITEAFF. This chain joins TRBV12-3 or TRBV12-4 and TRBJ1-1, with TRBD1 as a possible D gene (6 bases). This CDR3 is built from 15 residues. The V and J ends lost 5 bases and 4 bases respectively, with 17 bases between them.

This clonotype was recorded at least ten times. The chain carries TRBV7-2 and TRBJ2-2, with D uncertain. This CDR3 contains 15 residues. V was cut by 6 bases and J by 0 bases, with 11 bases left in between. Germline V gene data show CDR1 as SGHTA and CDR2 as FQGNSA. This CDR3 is CASRGKGSNTGELFF. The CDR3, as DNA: TGTGCCAGCAGGGGCAAGGGTTCGAACACCGGGGAGCTGTTTTTT.

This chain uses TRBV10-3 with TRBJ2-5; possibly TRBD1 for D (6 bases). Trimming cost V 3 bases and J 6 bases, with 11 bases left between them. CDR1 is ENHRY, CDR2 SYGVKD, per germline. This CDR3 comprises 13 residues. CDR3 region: CAISDHREQTQYF. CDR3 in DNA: TGTGCCATCAGTGATCACAGGGAACAGACCCAGTACTTC.

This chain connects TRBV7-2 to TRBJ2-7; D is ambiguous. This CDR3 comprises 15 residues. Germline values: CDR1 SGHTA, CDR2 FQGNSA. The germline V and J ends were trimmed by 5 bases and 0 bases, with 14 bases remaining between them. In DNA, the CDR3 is TGTGCCAGCAGCCGAGACCCCATAAGCTCCTACGAGCAGTACTTC. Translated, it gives CASSRDPISSYEQYF. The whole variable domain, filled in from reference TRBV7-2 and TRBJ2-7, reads GAGVSQSPSNKVTEKGKDVELRCDPISGHTALYWYRQSLGQGLEFLIYFQGNSAPDKSGLPSDRFSAERTGGSVSTLTIQRTQQEDSAVYLCASSRDPISSYEQYFGPGTRLTVT.

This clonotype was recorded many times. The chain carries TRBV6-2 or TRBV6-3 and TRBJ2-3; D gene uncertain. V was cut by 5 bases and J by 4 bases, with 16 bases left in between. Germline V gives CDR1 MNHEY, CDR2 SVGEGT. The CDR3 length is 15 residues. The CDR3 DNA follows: TGTGCCAGCAGTCCTGGTGAGGAGTTGTCAGATACGCAGTATTTT. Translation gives CASSPGEELSDTQYF.

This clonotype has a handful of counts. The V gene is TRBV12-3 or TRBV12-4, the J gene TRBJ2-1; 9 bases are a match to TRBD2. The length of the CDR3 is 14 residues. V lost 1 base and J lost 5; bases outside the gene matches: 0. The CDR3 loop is CASSLGTSDNEQFF. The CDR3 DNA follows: TGTGCCAGCAGTTTAGGGACTAGCGACAATGAGCAGTTCTTC.

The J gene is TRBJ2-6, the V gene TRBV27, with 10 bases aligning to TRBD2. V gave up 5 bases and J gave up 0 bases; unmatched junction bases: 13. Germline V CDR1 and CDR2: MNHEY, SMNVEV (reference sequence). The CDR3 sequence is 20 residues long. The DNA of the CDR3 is TGTGCCAGCAGTGACCCTATAATAGCGGGAGGAGGCTCTGGGGCCAACGTCCTGACTTTC. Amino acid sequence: CASSDPIIAGGGSGANVLTF.

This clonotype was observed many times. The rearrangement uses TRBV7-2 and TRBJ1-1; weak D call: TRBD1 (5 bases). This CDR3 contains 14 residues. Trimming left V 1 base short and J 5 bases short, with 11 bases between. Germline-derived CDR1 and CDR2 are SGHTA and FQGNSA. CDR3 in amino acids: CASSLVQQGTEAFF. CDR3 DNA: TGTGCCAGCAGCTTAGTACAGCAGGGAACTGAAGCTTTCTTT.

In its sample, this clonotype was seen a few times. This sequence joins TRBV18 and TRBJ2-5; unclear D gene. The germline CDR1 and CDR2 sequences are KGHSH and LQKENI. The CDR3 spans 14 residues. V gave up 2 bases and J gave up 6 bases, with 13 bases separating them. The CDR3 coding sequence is TGTGCCAGCTCACCAATCTACTATGGGCAGACCCAGTACTTC. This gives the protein CASSPIYYGQTQYF.

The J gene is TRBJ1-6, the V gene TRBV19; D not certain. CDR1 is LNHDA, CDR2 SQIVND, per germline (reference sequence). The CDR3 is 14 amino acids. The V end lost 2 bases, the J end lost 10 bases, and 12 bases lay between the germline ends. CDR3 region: CASSISGSRSPLHF. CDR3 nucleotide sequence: TGTGCCAGTAGTATAAGCGGGTCCAGGTCACCCCTCCACTTT. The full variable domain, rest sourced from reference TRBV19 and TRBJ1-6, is DGGITQSPKYLFRKEGQNVTLSCEQNLNHDAMYWYRQDPGQGLRLIYYSQIVNDFQKGDIAEGYSVSREKKESFPLTVTSAQKNPTAFYLCASSISGSRSPLHFGNGTRLTVT.